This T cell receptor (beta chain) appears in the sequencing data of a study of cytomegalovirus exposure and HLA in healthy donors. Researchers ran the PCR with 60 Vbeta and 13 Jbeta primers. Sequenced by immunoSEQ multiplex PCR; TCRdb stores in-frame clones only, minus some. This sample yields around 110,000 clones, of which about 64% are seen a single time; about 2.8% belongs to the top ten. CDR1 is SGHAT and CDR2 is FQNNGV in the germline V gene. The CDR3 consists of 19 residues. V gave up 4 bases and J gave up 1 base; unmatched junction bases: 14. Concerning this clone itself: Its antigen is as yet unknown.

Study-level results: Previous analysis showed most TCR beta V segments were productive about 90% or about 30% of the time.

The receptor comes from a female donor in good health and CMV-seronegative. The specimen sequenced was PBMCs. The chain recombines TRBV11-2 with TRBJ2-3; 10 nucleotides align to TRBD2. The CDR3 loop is CASSYTGTSAGPGTDTQYF. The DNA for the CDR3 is TGTGCCAGCAGCTATACCGGGACTAGCGCCGGGCCGGGCACAGATACGCAGTATTTT.